This T cell receptor beta chain was identified in a study of T cells expressing NK-cell markers. TCRdb re-called the 5' RACE reads and gives one entry per CDR3 protein, without DNA. Here the sample table reports roughly 390,000 distinct CDR3 sequences. The CDR3 consists of 15 residues. The germline gives CDR1 MNHNS, CDR2 SASEGT. Note on this clonotype: Its antigen is as yet unknown.

Study-wide points: These clonotypes also led the CD3+CD56-NKG2C+ fraction in a handful of donors.

The chain links TRBV6-1 to TRBJ2-4; TCRdb's D gene call, TRBD1, goes unchecked for lack of DNA. The sample taken for sequencing was blood T cells: a sorted CD56 or NKG2C T cell subset, CD4+ or CD8+ T cells, or bulk PBMC T cells (not recorded which). The receptor's source is a woman in her forties or fifties in good health. CDR3 loop: CASSVRDKDKNIQYF.